A selection of T cell receptor beta chains follows, all from one sample in a study of OX40 agonist ivuxolimab in advanced cancers. The assay was immunoSEQ multiplex PCR, and TCRdb's table has in-frame clones only and misses some. The sample lists about 120,000 clones, roughly 95% seen once, with around 0.15% in the top ten. The sample here was CD4+ or CD8+ T cells sorted from blood, taken in a trial of the OX40 agonist ivuxolimab. These receptor sequences come from an adult with an advanced solid tumor such as melanoma, head and neck, liver or kidney cancer. CDR3s include the opening cysteine and the closing phenylalanine or tryptophan. D genes are given only for firm matches. Size values are once, few and many counts, or a class for expanded clones, and some rows have none.

J | size | D | V | DNA | CDR3
TRBJ1-1 | NA | NA | TRBV20-1 | TGCAGTGCTAGGGAGGACACTGAAGCTTTCTTT | CSAREDTEAFF
TRBJ2-2 | once | NA | TRBV6-6 | TGTGCCAGCAGGGCCCCCGGGGAGCTGTTTTTT | CASRAPGELFF
TRBJ2-2 | NA | TRBD2 | TRBV18 | TGTGCCAGCTCACCACCGGGGACTCGGGGGGCCGGGGAGCTGTTTTTT | CASSPPGTRGAGELFF
TRBJ2-5 | NA | TRBD2 | TRBV5-5 | TGTGCCAGCAATCCCAGCGGGGGGGTGGAAGAGACCCAGTACTTC | CASNPSGGVEETQYF
TRBJ1-1 | NA | NA | TRBV28 | TGTGCCAGCAGTTTTGGGGGCGTCGCTGAAGCTTTCTTT | CASSFGGVAEAFF
TRBJ2-7 | NA | TRBD2 | TRBV5-4 | TGTGCCAGCAGCAAGGGACTAGCGGGAGGATGGCACGAGCAGTACTTC | CASSKGLAGGWHEQYF
TRBJ2-3 | NA | NA | TRBV7-3 | TGTGCCAGCAGCTTAAAAGCGCGGGATACGCAGTATTTT | CASSLKARDTQYF
TRBJ1-4 | NA | NA | TRBV13 | TGTGCCAGCAGCTTAGGGAGGGGATCGCCTGAAAAACTGTTTTTT | CASSLGRGSPEKLFF
TRBJ1-1 | NA | TRBD1 | TRBV7-2 | TGTGCCAGCAGCGCCCACAGGGGTGACACTGAAGCTTTCTTT | CASSAHRGDTEAFF
TRBJ1-5 | NA | NA | TRBV19 | TGTGCCAGTACCGTGGGGGGAAATAGCAATCAGCCCCAGCATTTT | CASTVGGNSNQPQHF
TRBJ2-7 | NA | TRBD2 | TRBV5-1 | TGCGCCAGCAGCTCAGGACTAGCGGGGTCCTACGAGCAGTACTTC | CASSSGLAGSYEQYF
TRBJ2-7 | NA | NA | TRBV5-1 | TGCGCCAGCAGCTTGGCCTTGGGGTTGGACGAGCAGTACTTC | CASSLALGLDEQYF
TRBJ1-2 | NA | NA | TRBV9 | TGTGCCAGCAGCGTAGTGGGGGGCGCGAACTATGGCTACACCTTC | CASSVVGGANYGYTF
TRBJ2-7 | NA | TRBD2 | TRBV7-2 | TGTGCCAGCAGCTTAGGTAGAGGCGGCGGGAGGGGCGAGCAGTACTTC | CASSLGRGGGRGEQYF
TRBJ2-1 | NA | NA | TRBV2 | TGTGCCAGCAGTGAATCCGGGCTTGAAGGCAATAATCAGTTCTTC | CASSESGLEGNNQFF
TRBJ1-4 | NA | TRBD1 | TRBV6-6 | TGTGCCAGCACCGACCTCCGGGACAGGGGTGAAAAACTGTTTTTT | CASTDLRDRGEKLFF
TRBJ2-7 | NA | TRBD1 | TRBV18 | TGTGCCAGCTCACCGGGACAGTCCTACGAGCAGTACTTC | CASSPGQSYEQYF
TRBJ1-3 | NA | NA | TRBV28 | TGTGCCAGCAGTTTGTGGGGGCCCCACAGCTCTGGAAACACCATATATTTT | CASSLWGPHSSGNTIYF
TRBJ1-2 | NA | NA | TRBV5-1 | TGCGCCAGCAGCTTGGTGGCAGGGGCTAACTATGGCTACACCTTC | CASSLVAGANYGYTF
TRBJ1-4 | NA | TRBD1 | TRBV30 | TGTGCCTGGAGTGTAATCGACAGGGATAGTGAAAAACTGTTTTTT | CAWSVIDRDSEKLFF
TRBJ1-1 | NA | NA | TRBV5-1 | TGCGCCAGCAGCTTGGGGGCAGGAGGGGTGGGCACTGAAGCTTTCTTT | CASSLGAGGVGTEAFF
TRBJ2-2 | NA | TRBD2 | TRBV6-5 | TGTGCCAGCAGCATACTCGGGGGGACGGGCGGGGAGCTGTTTTTT | CASSILGGTGGELFF
TRBJ1-6 | NA | TRBD1 | TRBV6-6 | TGTGCCAGCAGTCCCCGGGACAGCCTTAATTCACCCCTCCACTTT | CASSPRDSLNSPLHF